This T cell receptor beta chain derives from a study of control samples from healthy donors and cancer patients. The length of the CDR3 is 17 residues. Deletions cut 5 bases from V and 0 bases from J, with 16 bases between. CDR1 is SGHTA and CDR2 is FQGNSA in the germline V gene. Produced via immunoSEQ multiplex PCR; TCRdb's table is partial and in-frame only. This sample yields 60,000 to 65,000 clones, of which about 82% are seen a single time; roughly 5.5% belongs to the top ten. V and J are TRBV7-2 and TRBJ1-4; D is ambiguous. The sample consisted of blood. This TCR came from a man aged 40-55 years in good health. This CDR3 reads CASSPGGTWTTNEKLFF. In DNA, the CDR3 is TGTGCCAGCAGCCCGGGAGGAACTTGGACAACTAATGAAAAACTGTTTTTT. Full variable domain (missing parts from reference TRBV7-2 and TRBJ1-4): GAGVSQSPSNKVTEKGKDVELRCDPISGHTALYWYRQSLGQGLEFLIYFQGNSAPDKSGLPSDRFSAERTGGSVSTLTIQRTQQEDSAVYLCASSPGGTWTTNEKLFFGSGTQLSVL.